Presented here are 21 T cell receptor beta chains from one specimen sequenced in a study of blood T cell repertoires in COVID-19. Sequencing was performed with immunoSEQ multiplex PCR; in TCRdb, only in-frame clones are kept and a portion is missing. The table has approximately 240,000 clones, approximately 80% seen once. Sequences were obtained from peripheral blood. The receptors originated from a woman older than 75 with active or convalescent COVID-19.

The V call is TRBV6-4, the J call TRBJ2-3, with TRBD2 matching over 7 bases. V was clipped by 8 bases and J by 4 bases; unmatched bases: 6. The CDR3 length is 13 residues. In germline, CDR1 is MRHNA, CDR2 SNTAGT. CDR3 residues: CASSREFADTQYF. CDR3 DNA sequence: TGTGCCAGCTCGCGGGAGTTCGCAGATACGCAGTATTTT.

The chain is built from TRBV7-6 and TRBJ1-1; 10 bases line up with TRBD1. Germline V gives CDR1 SGHVS, CDR2 FNYEAQ. J was trimmed by 1 base and V by 4 bases; bases with no gene match: 9. The CDR3 has 17 residues. The CDR3 region is CASSYLGTGASNTEAFF. CDR3 coding DNA: TGTGCCAGCAGCTACCTAGGGACAGGGGCGTCGAACACTGAAGCTTTCTTT.

The chain recombines TRBV6-2 or TRBV6-3 with TRBJ2-1; 7 bases match TRBD2. This CDR3 is 15 amino acids long. Per germline, CDR1 MNHEY and CDR2 SVGEGT. The V gene end was trimmed by 4 bases and the J gene end by 2 bases; junction bases not matched to a gene: 5. As DNA, the CDR3 is TGTGCCAGCAGTTTTATGAGCGGGACCTACAATGAGCAGTTCTTC. This gives the protein CASSFMSGTYNEQFF.

The table lists this clone with a count of one. The chain links TRBV14 to TRBJ1-1; D remains ambiguous. From germline, CDR1 is SGHDN and CDR2 FVKESK. CDR3 size: 14 residues. V was trimmed by 6 bases and J by 5 bases, leaving 16 bases between them. The CDR3 DNA is TGTGCCAGCAGTCGGTGGACCGGGGAGACTGAAGCTTTCTTT. Amino acids: CASSRWTGETEAFF.

Written as DNA, the CDR3 is TGTGCCAGCAGAAAAGGGGACACCAATAATTCACCCCTCCACTTT. Translating gives CASRKGDTNNSPLHF. V is TRBV27 and J is TRBJ1-6, with D possibly being TRBD1 (6 bases). The CDR3 has 15 amino acids. CDR1 is MNHEY, CDR2 SMNVEV, per germline (reference sequence). Deletions cut 6 bases from V and 5 bases from J, with 14 bases between.

This clone has more than one count but fewer than ten. V usage is TRBV25-1 and J usage is TRBJ2-7; D is perhaps TRBD1 (6 bases). The V end lost 6 bases, the J end lost 6 bases, and 12 bases lay between the germline ends. Germline V lookup: CDR1 MGHDK, CDR2 SYGVNS. The CDR3 extends over 12 amino acids. The CDR3 nucleotides are TGTGCCAGCAGCGCCACAGGGCTCGAGCAGTACTTC. Its protein product is CASSATGLEQYF.

The V and J genes are TRBV6-1 and TRBJ2-1; 13 bases agree with TRBD2. J was trimmed by 0 bases and V by 1 base; bases with no gene match: 3. CDR3 length: 18 amino acids. Germline V lookup: CDR1 MNHNS, CDR2 SASEGT. The CDR3 here is CASSEGRTSGSSYNEQFF. The CDR3, as DNA: TGTGCCAGCAGTGAAGGTAGGACTAGCGGGAGCTCCTACAATGAGCAGTTCTTC.

The chain uses TRBV29-1 and TRBJ1-4; 7 nucleotides line up with TRBD1. With 4 bases clipped from V and 7 bases from J, the junction kept 3 bases outside the gene matches. The CDR3 has 12 residues. From germline, CDR1 is SQVTM and CDR2 ANQGSEA. Here the CDR3 DNA reads TGCAGCGTTGGAGGGACAGCTGAAAAACTGTTTTTT. Encoded protein: CSVGGTAEKLFF.

The chain is built from TRBV28 and TRBJ1-5; D gene uncertain. With 6 bases removed from V and 3 bases from J, the gap between germline ends came to 9 bases. The length of the CDR3 is 13 residues. In germline, CDR1 is MDHEN, CDR2 SYDVKM. The CDR3: CASSRLNNQPQHF. The CDR3 DNA reads as TGTGCCAGCAGCAGACTTAACAATCAGCCCCAGCATTTT.

The chain couples TRBV27 to TRBJ1-5; unclear D gene. Trimming took off 6 bases at V and 6 bases at J, with 12 bases between the two ends. The CDR3 is 13 residues long. The germline V gene has CDR1 MNHEY and CDR2 SMNVEV (reference sequence). This chain's CDR3 is CASSLTGSQPQHF. The CDR3 region has the DNA TGTGCCAGCAGCTTAACCGGTAGTCAGCCCCAGCATTTT.

The chain is built from TRBV6-2 or TRBV6-3 and TRBJ1-5; TRBD1 matches 9 bases. Per germline, CDR1 MNHEY and CDR2 SVGEGT. The length of the CDR3 is 17 residues. Germline trimming cut 3 bases from V and 3 bases from J; bases unmatched to any gene: 9. The CDR3 protein is CASSYNPGQGFNQPQHF. The CDR3 DNA reads as TGTGCCAGCAGTTATAACCCGGGACAGGGTTTCAATCAGCCCCAGCATTTT.

The J gene is TRBJ2-5, the V gene TRBV3-1 (or the pseudogene TRBV3-2), with D possibly being TRBD2 (6 bases). CDR1 LGHDT and CDR2 YNNKEL come from the germline V gene (reference sequence). The CDR3 is made up of 15 amino acids. Trimming removed 8 bases at V and 2 bases at J, with 18 bases between. CDR3 protein: CASGTPRGTQETQYF. In nucleotides, the CDR3 is TGTGCCAGCGGGACCCCCCGGGGGACTCAAGAGACCCAGTACTTC.

V is TRBV27 and J is TRBJ2-7; TRBD2 matches 7 bases. J was trimmed by 4 bases and V by 6 bases; bases with no gene match: 12. From germline, CDR1 is MNHEY and CDR2 SMNVEV (reference sequence). The CDR3 totals 15 residues. CDR3 protein: CASREEGGRLYEQYF. The CDR3 DNA reads as TGTGCCAGCAGAGAAGAGGGCGGGAGACTATACGAGCAGTACTTC.

The table lists this clone with a count of one. The chain is built from TRBV20-1 and TRBJ1-4; D is unresolved. The germline CDR1 and CDR2 sequences are DFQATT and SNEGSKA (reference sequence). This CDR3 is 13 amino acids long. Trimming left V 3 bases short and J 4 bases short, with 9 bases between. CDR3 in DNA: TGCAGTGCTAGTCGTCAGGATAATGAAAAACTGTTTTTT. It specifies CSASRQDNEKLFF.

V gene TRBV6-1 combines with J gene TRBJ1-6; D is perhaps TRBD1 (5 bases). V shed 2 bases and J shed 2 bases, with 16 bases lying between them. This CDR3 has 18 amino acids. Looked up from germline, CDR1 is MNHNS and CDR2 is SASEGT. The CDR3 DNA reads TGTGCCAGCAGTGAACGGGGGGACCTATACCCCTATAATTCACCCCTCCACTTT. Its protein is CASSERGDLYPYNSPLHF.

The chain recombines TRBV7-9 with TRBJ1-1; D is undetermined. Trimming left V 5 bases short and J 6 bases short, with 7 bases between. This CDR3 is built from 11 residues. Looked up from germline, CDR1 is SEHNR and CDR2 is FQNEAQ (reference sequence). The CDR3 is CASSREAEAFF. The CDR3 DNA follows: TGTGCCAGCAGCCGGGAAGCTGAAGCTTTCTTT.

The chain carries TRBV11-2 and TRBJ2-7, with TRBD2 identical over 8 bases. This CDR3 has 14 amino acids. The V segment lost 5 bases and the J segment 0 bases; nucleotides outside the gene matches: 3. Germline assignment: CDR1 SGHAT and CDR2 FQNNGV. CDR3: CASSRSGASYEQYF. The CDR3 region has the DNA TGTGCCAGCAGCCGTAGCGGGGCCTCCTACGAGCAGTACTTC.

The CDR3 DNA reads as TGTGCCAGTAGTAGGAGCAGCAATCAGCCCCAGCATTTT. It codes for CASSRSSNQPQHF. The chain couples TRBV19 to TRBJ1-5; no firm D call. Trimming shortened V by 4 bases and J by 1 base, and 5 bases separated the two germline ends. Germline V CDR1 and CDR2: LNHDA, SQIVND (reference sequence). The CDR3 is made up of 13 amino acids.

Comment on this clone: This specimen includes other DNA sequences encoding the same CDR3. The rearrangement uses TRBV30 and TRBJ1-5; D is ambiguous. The germline CDR1 and CDR2 sequences are GTSNPN and SVGIG (reference sequence). Trimming removed 2 bases at V and 4 bases at J, with 9 bases between. The CDR3 runs to 13 residues. Here the CDR3 DNA reads TGTGCCTGGAGTAAGGGCGGGAATCAGCCCCAGCATTTT. Translation gives CAWSKGGNQPQHF.

The rearrangement links TRBV5-8 to TRBJ1-1; no firm D call. Germline V gene sequence: CDR1 SGHTS, CDR2 YDEGEE. V lost 4 bases, J lost 1 base, and 8 bases lay in between. The length of the CDR3 is 13 residues. CDR3 sequence reads: CASSLTPNTEAFF. In nucleotides, the CDR3 is TGTGCCAGCAGCCTTACACCGAACACTGAAGCTTTCTTT.

This clone was seen many times. The chain links TRBV29-1 to TRBJ2-1; D perhaps matches TRBD2 (6 bases). V shed 1 base and J shed 11 bases, with 12 bases lying between them. There are 12 residues in the CDR3. Germline V lookup: CDR1 SQVTM, CDR2 ANQGSEA. DNA of the CDR3: TGCAGCGTTGAAGGCGGGGCTGATCAGCAGTTCTTC. This sequence encodes CSVEGGADQQFF.